This T cell receptor beta chain was captured by sequencing in a study of type 1 and type 2 diabetes patients. PCR was run on genomic DNA. A primer set of 30 forward and 13 reverse primers amplified the CDR3. MiXCR was run by TCRdb on the multiplex PCR reads, yielding one entry per CDR3 protein. This sample has around 300,000 distinct CDR3 sequences; roughly 50% occur once, and the top ten carry roughly an eighth. Germline V gives CDR1 LNHDA, CDR2 SQIVND (reference sequence). This CDR3 is built from 14 residues. With V trimmed by 8 bases and J by 6 bases, 12 bases remained unmatched. This chain uses TRBV19 with TRBJ1-2; 7 nucleotides agree with TRBD1. Sample: peripheral blood mononuclear cells (PBMCs). This TCR came from a man aged 18 to 30 with type 2 diabetes. The CDR3 DNA follows: TGTGCCAGTCGCACAGGGGAAGAAAGAAATGGCTACACCTTC. It is translated as CASRTGEERNGYTF.